This T cell receptor beta chain is drawn from a study of T cell responses to AZD1222 COVID-19 vaccine. Study conclusions and caveats: It should be noted that donors were predominantly white British and more often female, and clonal diversity was possibly underestimated. Spike-specific TCRs gained breadth and depth after people received two AZD1222 doses.

Method: immunoSEQ multiplex PCR; TCRdb's copy keeps in-frame clones and lacks some. The profile covers 120,000 or so clones, with around 91% appearing a single time and over 1.5% taken by the ten largest. Concerning this clone: Its antigen is currently unknown.

CDR3 length: 14 amino acids. The V and J ends lost 1 base and 2 bases respectively, with 7 bases between them. Germline V CDR1 and CDR2: SEHNR, FQNEAQ (reference sequence). The starting material was peripheral blood, obtained on day 0 of AZD1222 vaccination. The chain recombines TRBV7-9 with TRBJ2-3; D gene ambiguous. The sequence derives from an adult in good health. Here the CDR3 DNA reads TGTGCCAGCAGCTTAGAGGGCCTCACAGATACGCAGTATTTT. The encoded protein is CASSLEGLTDTQYF.